The 27 T cell receptor beta chains presented below share a single source sample, sequenced in a study of cytomegalovirus exposure and HLA in healthy donors. A multiplex PCR was run with 60 Vbeta primers and 13 Jbeta primers. Only in-frame clones appear in the TCRdb table, and some are missing; sequencing was by immunoSEQ multiplex PCR. The profile covers 120,000 to 150,000 clones, with 60% to 80% appearing a single time and approximately 1.5% taken by the ten largest. Sequencing used PBMCs. The receptors stem from a woman in her twenties or thirties in good health and CMV-seronegative.

The sample holds one count of this clone. V is TRBV7-8 and J is TRBJ2-3; 9 nucleotides match TRBD2. Trimming removed 3 bases from V and 0 bases from J; junction bases left unmatched: 4. The CDR3 extends over 16 amino acids. Germline CDR1 is SGHVS and CDR2 is FQNEAQ. CDR3 nucleotides: TGTGCCAGCAGCTTCAAGCGGGGGGCTAGCACAGATACGCAGTATTTT. This translates into CASSFKRGASTDTQYF. Variable domain in full (rest from reference TRBV7-8 and TRBJ2-3): GAGVSQSPRYKVAKRGQDVALRCDPISGHVSLFWYQQALGQGPEFLTYFQNEAQLDKSGLPSDRFFAERPEGSVSTLKIQRTQQEDSAVYLCASSFKRGASTDTQYFGPGTRLTVL.

The chain couples TRBV19 to TRBJ2-7, with TRBD2 as a possible D gene (6 bases). Trimming shortened V by 5 bases and J by 0 bases, and 17 bases separated the two germline ends. Germline loops: CDR1 LNHDA, CDR2 SQIVND (reference sequence). The CDR3 totals 16 residues. The DNA for the CDR3 is TGTGCCAGTAGTTCACAATCTAGCGTCGGCTCCTACGAGCAGTACTTC. It codes for CASSSQSSVGSYEQYF.

This clone was recorded once. V usage is TRBV10-3 and J usage is TRBJ1-2; a weak D match, TRBD1 (5 bases). The CDR3 has 14 amino acids. Deletions cut 3 bases from V and 4 bases from J, with 12 bases between. From germline, CDR1 is ENHRY and CDR2 SYGVKD. The CDR3 sequence: CAISERGSPYGYTF. CDR3 nucleotides: TGTGCCATCAGTGAAAGGGGCAGCCCCTATGGCTACACCTTC.

As DNA, the CDR3 is TGTGCCAGCAGCCCGGGGGACAGGGATAGGAAAGCTTTCTTT. Translating gives CASSPGDRDRKAFF. The V gene is TRBV6-1, the J gene TRBJ1-1, with 9 bases aligning to TRBD1. V lost 6 bases and J lost 9; bases outside the gene matches: 11. CDR1 and CDR2 (germline): MNHNS, SASEGT. The CDR3 consists of 14 residues.

The chain carries TRBV11-3 and TRBJ1-1; no clear D gene. CDR1 SGHNT and CDR2 YENEEA come from the germline V gene. This CDR3 region has 15 residues. V was cut by 5 bases and J by 1 base, with 14 bases left in between. The CDR3 region is CASSRGEQPNTEAFF. The CDR3 nucleotides are TGTGCCAGCAGCCGAGGCGAGCAGCCGAACACTGAAGCTTTCTTT.

The J gene is TRBJ1-5, the V gene TRBV6-1; D possibly corresponds to TRBD1 (5 bases). The V end was cut by 8 bases, the J end by 3 bases, with 17 bases between. Germline V gene lookup returns CDR1 MNHNS and CDR2 SASEGT. The CDR3 sequence is 15 residues long. This CDR3 reads CASLQTAGLNQPQHF. The CDR3 coding sequence is TGTGCCAGCCTCCAAACGGCAGGGCTCAATCAGCCCCAGCATTTT.

J is TRBJ2-7 and V is TRBV9, with D possibly being TRBD1 (6 bases). The germline V and J ends were trimmed by 3 bases and 1 base, with 14 bases remaining between them. The CDR3 has 15 residues. Germline assignment: CDR1 SGDLS and CDR2 YYNGEE. The CDR3 region is CASSADSDSSYEQYF. In DNA form, the CDR3 reads TGTGCCAGCAGCGCGGACTCGGACAGTTCCTACGAGCAGTACTTC.

The sample holds one count of this clone. The genes are TRBV6-1 and TRBJ2-5; D gene uncertain. Germline CDR1 is MNHNS and CDR2 is SASEGT. V lost 5 bases and J lost 5, with 9 bases in between. The CDR3 is 12 amino acids. The CDR3 coding sequence is TGTGCCAGCAGTATAGCTGGGGAGACCCAGTACTTC. Translated, it gives CASSIAGETQYF.

This sequence joins TRBV7-2 and TRBJ1-2, with 7 bases fitting TRBD1. This CDR3 contains 14 residues. V lost 6 bases and J lost 4; bases outside the gene matches: 8. The germline gives CDR1 SGHTA, CDR2 FQGNSA. The CDR3, as DNA: TGTGCCAGCAGTTTCCCGGGACAGATCTATGGCTACACCTTC. Its protein is CASSFPGQIYGYTF.

The chain carries TRBV27 and TRBJ1-2, with D possibly matching TRBD1 (6 bases). Trimming shortened V by 5 bases and J by 8 bases, and 18 bases separated the two germline ends. Germline loops: CDR1 MNHEY, CDR2 SMNVEV (reference sequence). The CDR3 loop spans 14 amino acids. The CDR3 loop reads CASSLRAGARGYTF. CDR3 nucleotide sequence: TGTGCCAGCAGTCTAAGGGCGGGGGCCCGAGGCTACACCTTC.

V usage is TRBV7-3 and J usage is TRBJ2-3; tentative D call: TRBD2 (5 bases). The germline V gene has CDR1 SGHTA and CDR2 FQGTGA. This CDR3 region has 14 residues. With 5 bases removed from V and 2 bases from J, the gap between germline ends came to 11 bases. DNA for the CDR3: TGTGCCAGCAGCCCCGGACTCGCCACAGATACGCAGTATTTT. It encodes CASSPGLATDTQYF.

This clone has more than one count but fewer than ten. V gene TRBV9 combines with J gene TRBJ1-1; D is undetermined. CDR3 length: 16 residues. From germline, CDR1 is SGDLS and CDR2 YYNGEE. V dropped 3 bases and J dropped 3 bases, with 18 bases sitting between them. The CDR3 DNA is TGTGCCAGCAGCGAGACCTCCCTTTTGGAGGACACTGAAGCTTTCTTT. Translating it yields CASSETSLLEDTEAFF.

This rearrangement joins TRBV5-8 to TRBJ2-2, with 8 nucleotides matching TRBD2. Germline V CDR1 and CDR2: SGHTS, YDEGEE. This CDR3 contains 17 residues. The V segment lost 0 bases and the J segment 9 bases; nucleotides outside the gene matches: 13. The CDR3 sequence is CASSLAAAGGPPRELFF. The CDR3 DNA is TGTGCCAGCAGCTTGGCCGCCGCGGGGGGTCCTCCCAGGGAGCTGTTTTTT.

The rearrangement joins TRBV5-1 to TRBJ2-3, with TRBD2 as a possible D gene (6 bases). V lost 1 base and J lost 0, with 9 bases in between. In germline, CDR1 is SGHRS, CDR2 YFSETQ. CDR3 length equals 15 residues. The CDR3 DNA follows: TGCGCCAGCAGCTTGTCCGGGGGTAGCACAGATACGCAGTATTTT. Translation: CASSLSGGSTDTQYF.

CDR3 amino acids: CASGLATSGGTSSTDTQYF. CDR3 coding DNA: TGTGCTAGTGGTTTGGCCACTAGCGGGGGGACCTCTAGCACAGATACGCAGTATTTT. The chain has TRBV12-5 and TRBJ2-3, with TRBD2 matching 12 bases. Germline CDR1 is LGHNT and CDR2 is FRNRAP. CDR3 length: 19 amino acids. V shed 1 base and J 0 bases; nucleotides not matched to a gene: 8.

The rearrangement links TRBV9 to TRBJ1-6; D uncertain. V lost 0 bases and J 8 bases, leaving 9 bases between the germline ends. Germline CDR1 is SGDLS and CDR2 is YYNGEE. There are 14 residues in the CDR3. The CDR3 DNA sequence: TGTGCCAGCAGCGTAGCGGGTCCCGATTCACCCCTCCACTTT. Translation gives CASSVAGPDSPLHF. The entire variable domain, with the rest obtained from reference TRBV9 and TRBJ1-6, is as follows: DSGVTQTPKHLITATGQRVTLRCSPRSGDLSVYWYQQSLDQGLQFLIQYYNGEERAKGNILERFSAQQFPDLHSELNLSSLELGDSALYFCASSVAGPDSPLHFGNGTRLTVT.

The V gene is TRBV7-2, the J gene TRBJ1-2, with D hard to call. Germline assignment: CDR1 SGHTA and CDR2 FQGNSA. Trimming removed 5 bases at V and 1 base at J, with 14 bases between. The CDR3 consists of 15 residues. CDR3 DNA: TGTGCCAGCAGCCCCCCAGACACAGTTAACTATGGCTACACCTTC. Amino acids: CASSPPDTVNYGYTF.

The chain carries TRBV7-9 and TRBJ1-1; 8 bases agree with TRBD1. The CDR3 loop spans 9 amino acids. J lost 14 bases, V lost 10 bases, and 6 bases had no gene match. Germline V gives CDR1 SEHNR, CDR2 FQNEAQ (reference sequence). The CDR3 reads CAIGTGAFF. The CDR3 coding sequence is TGTGCCATTGGGACAGGAGCATTCTTT. The whole variable domain, filled in from reference TRBV7-9 and TRBJ1-1, reads DTGVSQNPRHKITKRGQNVTFRCDPISEHNRLYWYRQTLGQGPEFLTYFQNEAQLEKSRLLSDRFSAERPKGSFSTLEIQRTEQGDSAMYLCAIGTGAFFGQGTRLTVV.

This clone has just one count. V gene TRBV19 combines with J gene TRBJ1-2; D is undetermined. V lost 5 bases to trimming and J lost 3 bases, with 7 bases between them. In germline, CDR1 is LNHDA, CDR2 SQIVND (reference sequence). The CDR3 is made up of 12 amino acids. The DNA of the CDR3 is TGTGCCAGTAGTTCACAGCACTATGGCTACACCTTC. This sequence encodes CASSSQHYGYTF.

The rearrangement joins TRBV11-1 to TRBJ1-2; unclear D gene. The CDR3 totals 13 residues. Trimming took 2 bases from V and 7 from J, leaving 11 bases between them. Germline assignment: CDR1 SGHAT and CDR2 FQDESV (reference sequence). The DNA for the CDR3 is TGTGCCAGCAGCTTAATCTCACAGTTTGGCTACACCTTC. This sequence encodes CASSLISQFGYTF.

This chain connects TRBV25-1 to TRBJ1-1, with unresolved D. Germline CDR1 is MGHDK and CDR2 is SYGVNS. V dropped 5 bases and J dropped 1 base, with 8 bases sitting between them. CDR3 length equals 13 residues. CDR3 sequence: CASSLSANTEAFF. The CDR3 nucleotides are TGTGCCAGCAGTCTATCCGCGAACACTGAAGCTTTCTTT.

This sequence joins TRBV19 and TRBJ1-1, with 8 bases lining up with TRBD1. Germline V gene sequence: CDR1 LNHDA, CDR2 SQIVND (reference sequence). The CDR3 spans 14 residues. With 9 bases clipped from V and 4 bases from J, the junction kept 10 bases outside the gene matches. The CDR3 spells CASQRDRLGTEAFF. DNA for the CDR3: TGTGCCAGCCAACGGGACAGGTTGGGCACTGAAGCTTTCTTT.

The chain links TRBV30 to TRBJ1-1; D remains ambiguous. The CDR3 sequence is 11 residues long. Deletions cut 0 bases from V and 8 bases from J, with 7 bases between. Germline assignment: CDR1 GTSNPN and CDR2 SVGIG (reference sequence). This CDR3 reads CAWSVTEEAFF. The CDR3 nucleotides are TGTGCCTGGAGTGTAACAGAAGAAGCTTTCTTT. Drawing the rest from reference TRBV30 and TRBJ1-1, the complete variable domain is SQTIHQWPATLVQPVGSPLSLECTVEGTSNPNLYWYRQAAGRGLQLLFYSVGIGQISSEVPQNLSASRPQDRQFILSSKKLLLSDSGFYLCAWSVTEEAFFGQGTRLTVV.

This clone was picked up one time. The chain couples TRBV6-5 to TRBJ1-5; 8 bases align to TRBD1. Trimming cost V 6 bases and J 7 bases; bases outside gene matches: 11. This CDR3 is 15 amino acids long. Germline CDR1 MNHEY, CDR2 SVGAGI. The CDR3 nucleotides are TGTGCCAGCAGCCGGACAGGGAGGAGAGAGCAGCCCCAGCATTTT. Protein product: CASSRTGRREQPQHF.

Concerning this clone: Other DNA sequences of this sample code for an identical CDR3. V usage is TRBV5-4 and J usage is TRBJ1-1; maybe TRBD1 (6 bases). With 4 bases removed from V and 2 bases from J, the gap between germline ends came to 12 bases. The germline gives CDR1 SGHNT, CDR2 YYREEE (reference sequence). The CDR3 has 14 amino acids. The CDR3 loop is CASSLSRGNTEAFF. CDR3 in DNA: TGTGCCAGCAGCCTCTCCAGGGGTAACACTGAAGCTTTCTTT.

The rearrangement joins TRBV9 to TRBJ2-5, with 7 bases aligning to TRBD1. The CDR3 is 13 residues long. Germline V gives CDR1 SGDLS, CDR2 YYNGEE. Trimming removed 3 bases from V and 2 bases from J; junction bases left unmatched: 1. Here the CDR3 reads CASSAGQQETQYF. For the CDR3, the DNA is TGTGCCAGCAGCGCGGGACAGCAAGAGACCCAGTACTTC.

This clone has only a few counts. The chain combines TRBV6-1 with TRBJ1-6; TRBD1 aligns across 11 bases. V lost 1 base and J lost 10; bases outside the gene matches: 0. Germline assignment: CDR1 MNHNS and CDR2 SASEGT. The CDR3 length is 14 residues. The CDR3 protein is CASSEGTGGSPLHF. The CDR3 DNA follows: TGTGCCAGCAGTGAAGGGACAGGGGGCTCACCCCTCCACTTT.